These 15 T cell receptor beta chains were sequenced from one sample in a study of blood T cell repertoires in COVID-19. Clones were sequenced by immunoSEQ multiplex PCR, and TCRdb holds only the in-frame ones, with some missing. Altogether approximately 350,000 clones are present, 80% to 90% being singletons, with the ten largest covering around 1.3%. The sample was peripheral blood. Receptors originate from a middle-aged man with acute or convalescent COVID-19.

The chain has TRBV7-2 and TRBJ2-2; a possible D gene is TRBD2 (6 bases). There are 14 residues in the CDR3. V dropped 6 bases and J dropped 2 bases, with 10 bases sitting between them. Germline values: CDR1 SGHTA, CDR2 FQGNSA. The CDR3 region is CASRKTRNTGELFF. DNA for the CDR3: TGTGCCAGCAGGAAGACTAGAAACACCGGGGAGCTGTTTTTT. Supplemented by reference TRBV7-2 and TRBJ2-2, the full variable domain reads GAGVSQSPSNKVTEKGKDVELRCDPISGHTALYWYRQSLGQGLEFLIYFQGNSAPDKSGLPSDRFSAERTGGSVSTLTIQRTQQEDSAVYLCASRKTRNTGELFFGEGSRLTVL.

The V gene is TRBV30, the J gene TRBJ1-2; D unclear. From germline, CDR1 is GTSNPN and CDR2 SVGIG (reference sequence). The CDR3 runs 11 residues. Between the trimmed V and J ends, which lost 4 bases and 6 bases, there was a span of 9 bases. The CDR3 here is CAWNAIDGYTF. The CDR3 region has the DNA TGTGCCTGGAATGCCATAGATGGCTACACCTTC. Complete variable domain (other parts from reference TRBV30 and TRBJ1-2): SQTIHQWPATLVQPVGSPLSLECTVEGTSNPNLYWYRQAAGRGLQLLFYSVGIGQISSEVPQNLSASRPQDRQFILSSKKLLLSDSGFYLCAWNAIDGYTFGSGTRLTVV.

The J gene is TRBJ2-7, the V gene TRBV7-2; the D gene is possibly TRBD2 (5 bases). The CDR3 runs 16 residues. V was pared by 5 bases and J by 1 base, with 18 bases between. CDR1 is SGHTA and CDR2 is FQGNSA in the germline V gene. The CDR3: CASSGRDLRGSYEQYF. CDR3 coding DNA: TGTGCCAGCAGCGGCCGGGATCTTAGAGGGTCCTACGAGCAGTACTTC.

Notes on this clone: Other DNA sequences in the sample encode the same CDR3. The chain has TRBV7-2 and TRBJ2-3, with D unresolved. Looked up from germline, CDR1 is SGHTA and CDR2 is FQGNSA. The CDR3 loop spans 14 amino acids. Between the trimmed V and J ends, which lost 1 base and 1 base, there was a span of 6 bases. The CDR3 is CASSLGRGTDTQYF. CDR3 DNA sequence: TGTGCCAGCAGCTTAGGTCGGGGCACAGATACGCAGTATTTT.

This chain joins TRBV7-9 and TRBJ2-5; 7 bases are a match to TRBD1. From germline, CDR1 is SEHNR and CDR2 FQNEAQ (reference sequence). Trimming removed 1 base from V and 4 bases from J; junction bases left unmatched: 12. The CDR3 runs to 17 residues. CDR3 in DNA: TGTGCCAGCAGCTTAGAAGGGCAGGGGGTAGTTGGAGAGACCCAGTACTTC. Translated: CASSLEGQGVVGETQYF.

This rearrangement joins TRBV28 to TRBJ1-3; no firm D call. The CDR3 has 12 amino acids. Germline CDR1 is MDHEN and CDR2 is SYDVKM. V was cut by 3 bases and J by 4 bases, with 4 bases left in between. Here the CDR3 reads CASSFSGNTIYF. The CDR3 bases are TGTGCCAGCAGTTTTAGCGGAAACACCATATATTTT.

This clone was counted a single time. V usage is TRBV7-9 and J usage is TRBJ1-1, with 7 bases fitting TRBD1. Trimming cost V 11 bases and J 4 bases; bases outside gene matches: 16. This CDR3 contains 15 residues. Germline CDR1 and CDR2: SEHNR and FQNEAQ (reference sequence). The CDR3: CADKKLGGASTEAFF. The DNA of the CDR3 is TGTGCCGACAAAAAACTAGGGGGCGCGAGCACTGAAGCTTTCTTT.

The chain joins TRBV3-1 (or the pseudogene TRBV3-2) to TRBJ1-3; possibly TRBD1 for D (5 bases). CDR3 length equals 16 residues. The V end was cut by 1 base, the J end by 1 base, with 11 bases between. Germline CDR1 LGHDT, CDR2 YNNKEL (reference sequence). CDR3 sequence reads: CASSQGAGRSGNTIYF. The CDR3, as DNA: TGTGCCAGCAGCCAAGGTGCGGGGCGGTCTGGAAACACCATATATTTT.

The V call is TRBV12-3 or TRBV12-4, the J call TRBJ1-2, with 9 nucleotides matching TRBD1. V was clipped by 7 bases and J by 10 bases; unmatched bases: 10. This CDR3 contains 13 residues. The CDR3 sequence is CASTLGGQGFYTF. The CDR3 nucleotides are TGTGCCAGCACTCTAGGGGGACAGGGATTCTACACCTTC.

CDR3 sequence reads: CASNSDRGRTNEKLFF. The CDR3 nucleotides are TGTGCCAGCAATTCAGACAGGGGGCGGACTAATGAAAAACTGTTTTTT. The chain uses TRBV28 and TRBJ1-4; 10 nucleotides match TRBD1. Germline loops: CDR1 MDHEN, CDR2 SYDVKM. The CDR3 is made up of 16 amino acids. With V trimmed by 7 bases and J by 2 bases, 7 bases remained unmatched.

This sequence joins TRBV6-5 and TRBJ1-2, with 7 bases aligning to TRBD1. The CDR3 runs to 15 residues. The ends lost 6 bases at V and 5 bases at J; junction bases unmatched: 12. Germline assignment: CDR1 MNHEY and CDR2 SVGAGI. The CDR3 sequence: CASSPARGRGYGYTF. For the CDR3, the DNA is TGTGCCAGCAGCCCGGCTAGGGGGCGGGGTTATGGCTACACCTTC.

The chain joins TRBV21-1 to TRBJ1-5; the table's D call, TRBD1, has no DNA check behind it. TRBV21-1 is a pseudogene. This CDR3 is built from 15 residues. The CDR3 DNA follows: TGTGCCAGCAGCACAGGGGGACGGAGCAATCAGCCCCAGCATTTT. The encoded protein is CASSTGGRSNQPQHF.

The rearrangement joins TRBV5-5 to TRBJ1-2, with TRBD1 matching 9 bases. Germline V gene sequence: CDR1 SGHKS, CDR2 YYEKEE (reference sequence). V lost 4 bases and J lost 5; bases outside the gene matches: 9. The CDR3 runs to 15 residues. CDR3 sequence (DNA): TGTGCCAGCAGCCAGACTATGACAGGGGGTTATGGCTACACCTTC. This translates into CASSQTMTGGYGYTF.

V is TRBV10-3 and J is TRBJ1-2, with D unresolved. Trimming removed 3 bases from V and 3 bases from J, with 11 bases in between. Germline V gene data show CDR1 as ENHRY and CDR2 as SYGVKD. The CDR3 extends over 14 amino acids. CDR3 nucleotide sequence: TGTGCCATCAGTGATAGGCGGATGGACTATGGCTACACCTTC. Translation: CAISDRRMDYGYTF.

The CDR3 reads CASSFSSNTGELFF. DNA for the CDR3: TGTGCCAGCAGCTTTTCGTCGAACACCGGGGAGCTGTTTTTT. V and J are TRBV7-6 and TRBJ2-2, with unresolved D. From germline, CDR1 is SGHVS and CDR2 FNYEAQ. V lost 3 bases and J 0 bases, leaving 5 bases between the germline ends. The CDR3 runs 14 residues.